Listed here are 10 T cell receptor beta chains from one sample, sequenced in a study of shared clonotypes between healthy human individuals. Measured with immunoSEQ multiplex PCR; TCRdb has only the in-frame clones, and not every one. Altogether around 1,100,000 clones are present, 70% to 85% being singletons, with the ten largest covering roughly 0.9%. The sequencing sample was made of memory CD4+ T cells from PBMCs. Subset given: CD45RA-negative fraction. These receptors all come from a man younger than 30 in good health. Some clones in this sample may be carry-over from other donors' samples.

V is TRBV12-5 and J is TRBJ1-1; possible D gene TRBD1, 5 bases. Germline CDR1 and CDR2: LGHNT and FRNRAP. The germline V and J ends were trimmed by 6 bases and 4 bases, with 9 bases remaining between them. The CDR3 consists of 12 residues. This chain's CDR3 is CASGRGTTEAFF. As DNA, the CDR3 is TGTGCTAGTGGCCGTGGGACCACTGAAGCTTTCTTT.

This clone has just one count. The J gene is TRBJ2-1, the V gene TRBV9, with D hard to call. Germline CDR1 reads SGDLS; CDR2 reads YYNGEE. The CDR3 contains 15 residues. V gave up 3 bases and J gave up 5 bases, with 15 bases separating them. The CDR3 bases are TGTGCCAGCAGCGACCGATCATCCGGAAACAATGAGCAGTTCTTC. It yields the protein CASSDRSSGNNEQFF.

This clone was seen more than once but under ten times. A far more abundant clone sits one base away, making this likely a read error. This rearrangement joins TRBV27 to TRBJ2-3; no reliable D call. The CDR3 length is 13 residues. Germline V gives CDR1 MNHEY, CDR2 SMNVEV (reference sequence). CDR3 DNA: TGTGTCAGCACAAGGTCCCACGGTGATACGCAGTATTTT. It is translated as CVSTRSHGDTQYF.

The J gene is TRBJ2-1, the V gene TRBV7-7, with 7 nucleotides matching TRBD2. CDR1 SSHAT and CDR2 FNYEAQ come from the germline V gene (reference sequence). The CDR3 totals 13 residues. J lost 9 bases, V lost 2 bases, and 4 bases had no gene match. The CDR3 reads CASSLQLAGEQFF. The CDR3 DNA sequence: TGTGCCAGCAGCTTACAATTAGCGGGTGAGCAGTTCTTC.

The rearrangement joins TRBV29-1 to TRBJ2-7; 9 nucleotides match TRBD2. Germline CDR1 and CDR2: SQVTM and ANQGSEA. The CDR3 contains 14 residues. Unmatched junction bases numbered 6, after V lost 2 bases and J lost 4 bases. CDR3 coding DNA: TGCAGCGTTGAACGTAGCGGGGGAGGGTACGAGCAGTACTTC. This codes for CSVERSGGGYEQYF.

The V gene is TRBV7-2, the J gene TRBJ1-1, with 7 bases fitting TRBD1. Germline loops: CDR1 SGHTA, CDR2 FQGNSA. V lost 5 bases to trimming and J lost 4 bases; unmatched junction nucleotides: 10. This CDR3 has 15 amino acids. CDR3 in amino acids: CASSRRQGFSTEAFF. Written as DNA, the CDR3 is TGTGCCAGCAGCCGGAGACAGGGCTTCAGCACTGAAGCTTTCTTT.

The rearrangement uses TRBV28 and TRBJ2-5, with D possibly matching TRBD1 (6 bases). V was shortened by 1 base and J by 5 bases, with 14 bases between the two germline ends. CDR1 is MDHEN, CDR2 SYDVKM, per germline. This CDR3 has 15 residues. The CDR3 loop reads CASSLSGETGETQYF. CDR3 nucleotides: TGTGCCAGCAGTTTATCAGGGGAGACCGGGGAGACCCAGTACTTC. Based on the CDR3 plus reference TRBV28 and TRBJ2-5, the full variable domain is DVKVTQSSRYLVKRTGEKVFLECVQDMDHENMFWYRQDPGLGLRLIYFSYDVKMKEKGDIPEGYSVSREKKERFSLILESASTNQTSMYLCASSLSGETGETQYFGPGTRLLVL.

V is TRBV5-1 and J is TRBJ2-2; unclear D gene. Germline V CDR1 and CDR2: SGHRS, YFSETQ. The CDR3 runs to 14 residues. V gave up 9 bases and J gave up 4 bases, with 16 bases separating them. The CDR3 is CATKSNVGTGELFF. For the CDR3, the DNA is TGCGCCACGAAATCGAATGTTGGCACCGGGGAGCTGTTTTTT.

The rearrangement uses TRBV14 and TRBJ2-3; TRBD1 agrees at 9 bases. V shed 0 bases and J 5 bases; nucleotides not matched to a gene: 6. Germline V gene sequence: CDR1 SGHDN, CDR2 FVKESK. This CDR3 comprises 16 residues. DNA of the CDR3: TGTGCCAGCAGCCAAGACTTTGGGACAGGGCAAGATACGCAGTATTTT. This translates into CASSQDFGTGQDTQYF.

In this sample, this clone turned up a few times. V is TRBV9 and J is TRBJ2-6; a possible D gene is TRBD2 (6 bases). This CDR3 has 16 residues. Germline V gene data show CDR1 as SGDLS and CDR2 as YYNGEE. V was clipped by 3 bases and J by 4 bases, with 14 bases between them. The CDR3 is CASSGGGRNGANVLTF. CDR3 coding DNA: TGTGCCAGCAGCGGAGGAGGGCGTAACGGGGCCAACGTCCTGACTTTC.